This record concerns one TCR beta chain sequence. This entry comes from a study of blood T cell repertoires in COVID-19. CDR1 MNHEY and CDR2 SVGAGI come from the germline V gene. V shed 2 bases and J shed 4 bases, with 9 bases lying between them. This CDR3 region has 13 residues. Some clones are missing from TCRdb's copy, which holds only in-frame ones; the method was immunoSEQ multiplex PCR. Here the sample spans roughly 320,000 clones, 70% to 90% being singletons. Each recovered donor of Cohort 3 presented with two negative PCRs, clearance, or symptom resolution. Sequencing was done on a sample of PBMCs or T cells enriched from blood (not recorded which). The chain joins TRBV6-5 to TRBJ2-7, with no clear D. This clonotype was obtained from a man aged 25-40 years who had recovered from COVID-19. The chain's CDR3 is CASSYGGTYEQYF. CDR3 coding DNA: TGTGCCAGCAGTTACGGCGGAACTTACGAGCAGTACTTC.